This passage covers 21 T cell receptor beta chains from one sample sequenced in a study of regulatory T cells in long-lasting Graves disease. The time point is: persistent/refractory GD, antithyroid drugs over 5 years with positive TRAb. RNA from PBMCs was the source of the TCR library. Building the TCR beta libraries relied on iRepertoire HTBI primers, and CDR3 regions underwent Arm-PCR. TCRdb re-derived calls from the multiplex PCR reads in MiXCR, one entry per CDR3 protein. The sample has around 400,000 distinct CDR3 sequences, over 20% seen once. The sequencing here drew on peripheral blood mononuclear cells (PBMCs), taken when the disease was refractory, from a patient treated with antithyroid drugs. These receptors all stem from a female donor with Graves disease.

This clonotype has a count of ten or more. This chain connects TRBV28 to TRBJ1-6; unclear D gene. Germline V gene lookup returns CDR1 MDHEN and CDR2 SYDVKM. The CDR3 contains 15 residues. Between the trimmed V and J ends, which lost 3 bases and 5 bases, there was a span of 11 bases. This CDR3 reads CASSLGGVHNSPLHF. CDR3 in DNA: TGTGCCAGCAGTTTGGGCGGGGTCCATAATTCACCCCTCCACTTT.

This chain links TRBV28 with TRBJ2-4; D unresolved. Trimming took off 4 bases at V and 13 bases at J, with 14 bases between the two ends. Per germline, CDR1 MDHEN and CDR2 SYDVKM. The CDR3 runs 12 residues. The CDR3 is CASSSPTRIQYF. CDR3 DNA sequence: TGTGCCAGCAGTTCCCCCACACGGATACAGTACTTC.

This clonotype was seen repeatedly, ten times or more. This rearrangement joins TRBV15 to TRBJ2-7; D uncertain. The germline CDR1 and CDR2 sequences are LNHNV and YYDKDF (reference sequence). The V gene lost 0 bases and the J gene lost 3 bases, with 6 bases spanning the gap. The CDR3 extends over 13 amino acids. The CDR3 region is CATSRDPSYEQYF. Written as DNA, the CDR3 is TGTGCCACCAGCAGAGATCCCAGCTACGAGCAGTACTTC.

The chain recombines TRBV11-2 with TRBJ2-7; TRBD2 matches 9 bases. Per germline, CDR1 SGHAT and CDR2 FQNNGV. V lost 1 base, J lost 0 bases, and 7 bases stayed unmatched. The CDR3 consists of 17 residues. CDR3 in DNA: TGTGCCAGCAGCTTAGGTCTAGCGGGGTCAAGCTCCTACGAGCAGTACTTC. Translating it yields CASSLGLAGSSSYEQYF.

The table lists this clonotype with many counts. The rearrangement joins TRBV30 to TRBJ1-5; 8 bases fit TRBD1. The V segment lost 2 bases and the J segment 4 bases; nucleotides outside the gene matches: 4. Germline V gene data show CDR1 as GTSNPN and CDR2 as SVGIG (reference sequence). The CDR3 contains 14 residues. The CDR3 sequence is CAWSMDRVNQPQHF. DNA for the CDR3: TGTGCCTGGAGTATGGACAGGGTAAATCAGCCCCAGCATTTT. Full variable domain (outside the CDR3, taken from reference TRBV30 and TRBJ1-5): SQTIHQWPATLVQPVGSPLSLECTVEGTSNPNLYWYRQAAGRGLQLLFYSVGIGQISSEVPQNLSASRPQDRQFILSSKKLLLSDSGFYLCAWSMDRVNQPQHFGDGTRLSIL.

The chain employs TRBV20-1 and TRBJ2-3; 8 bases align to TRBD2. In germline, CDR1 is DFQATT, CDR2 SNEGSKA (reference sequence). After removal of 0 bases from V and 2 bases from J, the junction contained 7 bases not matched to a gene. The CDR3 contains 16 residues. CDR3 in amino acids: CSARDQAGVNTDTQYF. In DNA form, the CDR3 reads TGCAGTGCTAGAGATCAAGCGGGAGTCAACACAGATACGCAGTATTTT.

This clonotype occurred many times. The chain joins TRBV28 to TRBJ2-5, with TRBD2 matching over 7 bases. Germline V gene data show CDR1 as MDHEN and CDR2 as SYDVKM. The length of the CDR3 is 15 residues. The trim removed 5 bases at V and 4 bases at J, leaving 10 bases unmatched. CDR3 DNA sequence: TGTGCCAGCAGTGACCTAGTGGGAGGGGCAGAGACCCAGTACTTC. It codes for CASSDLVGGAETQYF.

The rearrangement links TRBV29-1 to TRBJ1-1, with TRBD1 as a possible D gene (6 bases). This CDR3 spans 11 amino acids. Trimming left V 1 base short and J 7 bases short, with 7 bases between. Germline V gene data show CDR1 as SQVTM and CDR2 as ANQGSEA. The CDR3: CSVEGTDEAFF. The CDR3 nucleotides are TGCAGCGTTGAAGGGACAGATGAAGCTTTCTTT.

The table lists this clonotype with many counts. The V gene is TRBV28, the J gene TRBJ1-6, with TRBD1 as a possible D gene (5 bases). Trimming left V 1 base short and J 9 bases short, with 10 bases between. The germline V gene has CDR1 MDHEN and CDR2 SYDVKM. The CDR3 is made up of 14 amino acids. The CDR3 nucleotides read TGTGCCAGCAGTTTATTAGGGGTTGGTTCACCCCTCCACTTT. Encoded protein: CASSLLGVGSPLHF.

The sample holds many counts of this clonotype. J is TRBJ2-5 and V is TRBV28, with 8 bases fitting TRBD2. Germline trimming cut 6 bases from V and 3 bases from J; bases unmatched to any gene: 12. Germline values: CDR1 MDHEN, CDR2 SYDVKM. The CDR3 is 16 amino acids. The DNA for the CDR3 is TGTGCCAGCAGAAGCGGGAGTTTGGCGCCCAAAGAGACCCAGTACTTC. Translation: CASRSGSLAPKETQYF.

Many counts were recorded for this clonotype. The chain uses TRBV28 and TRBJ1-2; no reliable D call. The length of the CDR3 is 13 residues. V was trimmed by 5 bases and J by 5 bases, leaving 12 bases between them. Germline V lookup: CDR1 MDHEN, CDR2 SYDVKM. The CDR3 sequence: CASSREIGYGYTF. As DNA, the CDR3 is TGTGCCAGCAGTCGGGAGATCGGGTATGGCTACACCTTC.

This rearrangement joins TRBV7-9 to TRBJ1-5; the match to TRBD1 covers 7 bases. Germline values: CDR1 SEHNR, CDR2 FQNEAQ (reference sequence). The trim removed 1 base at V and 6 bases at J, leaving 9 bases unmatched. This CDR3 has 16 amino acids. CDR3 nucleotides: TGTGCCAGCAGCTTAGGAACAGGGGCTATCGGTCAGCCCCAGCATTTT. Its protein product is CASSLGTGAIGQPQHF.

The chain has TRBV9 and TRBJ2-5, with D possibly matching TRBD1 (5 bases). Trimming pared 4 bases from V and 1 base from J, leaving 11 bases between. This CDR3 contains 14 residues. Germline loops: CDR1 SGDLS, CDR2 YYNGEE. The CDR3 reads CASSFRQSQETQYF. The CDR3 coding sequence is TGTGCCAGCAGCTTCAGACAGAGCCAAGAGACCCAGTACTTC.

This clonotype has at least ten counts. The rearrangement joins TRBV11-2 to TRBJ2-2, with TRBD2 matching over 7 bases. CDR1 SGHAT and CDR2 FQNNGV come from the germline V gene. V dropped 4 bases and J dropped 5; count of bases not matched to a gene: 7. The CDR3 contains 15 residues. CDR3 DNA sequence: TGTGCCAGCAGCTACCCTTCGGGAGGAACCGGGGAGCTGTTTTTT. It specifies CASSYPSGGTGELFF.

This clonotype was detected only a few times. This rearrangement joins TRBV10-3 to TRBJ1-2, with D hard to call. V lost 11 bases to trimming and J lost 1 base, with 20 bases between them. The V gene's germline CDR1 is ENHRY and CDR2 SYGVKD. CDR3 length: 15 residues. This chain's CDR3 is CASSKDSPDNYGYTF. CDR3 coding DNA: TGTGCCTCTAGTAAAGACTCACCGGATAACTATGGCTACACCTTC.

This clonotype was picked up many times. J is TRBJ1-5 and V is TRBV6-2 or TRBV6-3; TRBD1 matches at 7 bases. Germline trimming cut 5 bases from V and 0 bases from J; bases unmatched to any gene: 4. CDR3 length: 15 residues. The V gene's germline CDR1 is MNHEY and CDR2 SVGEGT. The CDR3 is CASSRWDSSNQPQHF. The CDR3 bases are TGTGCCAGCAGTCGTTGGGACAGTAGCAATCAGCCCCAGCATTTT.

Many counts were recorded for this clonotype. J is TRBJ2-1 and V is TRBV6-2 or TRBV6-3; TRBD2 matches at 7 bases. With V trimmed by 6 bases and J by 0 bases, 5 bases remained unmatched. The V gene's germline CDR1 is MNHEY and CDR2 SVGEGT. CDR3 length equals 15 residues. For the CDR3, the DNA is TGTGCCAGCAGGCAGACTAGCCTCTCCTACAATGAGCAGTTCTTC. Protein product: CASRQTSLSYNEQFF.

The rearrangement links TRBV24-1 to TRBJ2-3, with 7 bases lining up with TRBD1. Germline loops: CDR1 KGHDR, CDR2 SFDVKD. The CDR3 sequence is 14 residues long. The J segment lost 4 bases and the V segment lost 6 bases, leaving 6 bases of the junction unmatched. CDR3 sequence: CATSRDSRSDTQYF. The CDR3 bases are TGTGCCACCAGTCGGGACAGTAGGTCAGATACGCAGTATTTT.

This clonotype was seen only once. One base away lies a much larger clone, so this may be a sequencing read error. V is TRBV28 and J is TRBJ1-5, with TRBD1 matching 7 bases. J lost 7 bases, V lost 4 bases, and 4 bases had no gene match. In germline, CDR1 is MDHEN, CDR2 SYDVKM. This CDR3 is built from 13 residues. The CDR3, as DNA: TGTGCCAGCAGTTCGACAGGGAAACAGCCCCAGCATTTT. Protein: CASSSTGKQPQHF.

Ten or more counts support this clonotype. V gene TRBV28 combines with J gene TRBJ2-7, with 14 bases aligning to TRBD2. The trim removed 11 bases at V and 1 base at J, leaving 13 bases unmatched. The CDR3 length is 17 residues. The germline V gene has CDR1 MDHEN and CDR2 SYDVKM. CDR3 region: CAVGGGTSGSLSYEQYF. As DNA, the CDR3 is TGTGCCGTCGGGGGTGGGACTAGCGGGAGCCTTTCCTACGAGCAGTACTTC.

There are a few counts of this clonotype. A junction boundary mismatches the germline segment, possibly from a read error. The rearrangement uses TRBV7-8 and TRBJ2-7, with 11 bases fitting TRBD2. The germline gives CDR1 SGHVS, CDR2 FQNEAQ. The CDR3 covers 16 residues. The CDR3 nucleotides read TGTACCAGCAGCTTAGTCGGGACTAGCGGTCTCTACGAGCAGTACTTC. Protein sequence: CTSSLVGTSGLYEQYF.